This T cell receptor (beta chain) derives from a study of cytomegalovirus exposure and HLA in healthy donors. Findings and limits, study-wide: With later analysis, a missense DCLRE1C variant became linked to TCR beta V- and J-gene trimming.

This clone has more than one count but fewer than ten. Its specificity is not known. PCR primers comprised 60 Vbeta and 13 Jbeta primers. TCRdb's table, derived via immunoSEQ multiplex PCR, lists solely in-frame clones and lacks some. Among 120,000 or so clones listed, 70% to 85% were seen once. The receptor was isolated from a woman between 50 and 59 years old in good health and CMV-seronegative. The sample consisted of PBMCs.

This CDR3 reads CASSLAGGAQPQHF. CDR3 in DNA: TGTGCCAGCAGCTTAGCGGGGGGTGCTCAGCCCCAGCATTTT. The rearrangement joins TRBV7-9 to TRBJ1-5; TRBD1 is a possible D gene (5 bases). This CDR3 spans 14 amino acids. In germline, CDR1 is SEHNR, CDR2 FQNEAQ (reference sequence). V gave up 0 bases and J gave up 6 bases, with 9 bases separating them.